This TCR beta chain was sequenced for a study of T cell changes during pregnancy in multiple sclerosis. Germline assignment: CDR1 MNHNS and CDR2 SASEGT. Trimming took off 6 bases at V and 5 bases at J, with 7 bases between the two ends. CDR3 length: 12 amino acids. The assay was immunoSEQ multiplex PCR, and TCRdb's table has in-frame clones only and misses some. In the table there are about 59,000 clones, around 94% of which are singletons. This sequence joins TRBV6-1 and TRBJ2-2; no definite D call. The material sequenced was CD8+ T cells from peripheral blood mononuclear cells, taken after pregnancy. The receptor was isolated from a female donor with multiple sclerosis, enrolled in a pregnancy study. CDR3 region: CASSTVTGELFF. The CDR3 bases are TGTGCCAGCAGCACAGTTACCGGGGAGCTGTTTTTT.